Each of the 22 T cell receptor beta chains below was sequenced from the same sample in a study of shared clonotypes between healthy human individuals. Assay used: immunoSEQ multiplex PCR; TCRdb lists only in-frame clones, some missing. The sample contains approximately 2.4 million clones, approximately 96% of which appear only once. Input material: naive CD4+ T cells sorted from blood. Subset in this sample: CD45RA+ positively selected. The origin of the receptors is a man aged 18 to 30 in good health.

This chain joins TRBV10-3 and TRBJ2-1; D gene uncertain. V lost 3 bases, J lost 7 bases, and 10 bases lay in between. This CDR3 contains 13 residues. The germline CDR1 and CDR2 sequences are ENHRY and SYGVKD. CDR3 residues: CAISDYLQNEQFF. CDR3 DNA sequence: TGTGCCATCAGTGACTACTTACAGAATGAGCAGTTCTTC.

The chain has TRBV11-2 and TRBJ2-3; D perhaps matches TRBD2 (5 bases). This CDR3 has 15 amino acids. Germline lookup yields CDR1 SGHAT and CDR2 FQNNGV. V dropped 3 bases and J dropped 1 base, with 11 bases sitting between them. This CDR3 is CASSFRGLGTDTQYF. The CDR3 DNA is TGTGCCAGCAGCTTCCGAGGACTCGGCACAGATACGCAGTATTTT.

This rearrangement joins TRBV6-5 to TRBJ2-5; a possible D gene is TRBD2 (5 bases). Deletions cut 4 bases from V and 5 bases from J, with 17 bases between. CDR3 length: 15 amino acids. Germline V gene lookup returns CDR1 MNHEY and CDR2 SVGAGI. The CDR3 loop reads CASSLAASSWETQYF. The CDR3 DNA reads TGTGCCAGCAGTTTAGCTGCTAGCTCGTGGGAGACCCAGTACTTC.

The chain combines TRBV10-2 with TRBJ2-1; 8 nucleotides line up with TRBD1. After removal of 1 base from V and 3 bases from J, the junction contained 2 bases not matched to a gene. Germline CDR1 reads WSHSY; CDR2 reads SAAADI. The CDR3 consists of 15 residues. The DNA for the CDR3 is TGCGCCAGCAGTGAGTTCAGGGGGCTCTACAATGAGCAGTTCTTC. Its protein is CASSEFRGLYNEQFF.

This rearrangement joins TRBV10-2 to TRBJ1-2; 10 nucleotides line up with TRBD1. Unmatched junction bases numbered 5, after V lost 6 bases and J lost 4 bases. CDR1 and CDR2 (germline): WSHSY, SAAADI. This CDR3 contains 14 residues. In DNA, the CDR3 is TGCGCCAGCAGGACGTGGACAGGGGGCTATGGCTACACCTTC. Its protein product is CASRTWTGGYGYTF.

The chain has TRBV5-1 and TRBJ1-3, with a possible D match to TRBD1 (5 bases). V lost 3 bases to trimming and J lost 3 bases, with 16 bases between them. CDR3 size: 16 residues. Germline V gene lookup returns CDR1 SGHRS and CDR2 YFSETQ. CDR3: CASSSKLEGNGNTIYF. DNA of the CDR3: TGCGCCAGCAGCTCTAAGCTTGAGGGGAATGGAAACACCATATATTTT.

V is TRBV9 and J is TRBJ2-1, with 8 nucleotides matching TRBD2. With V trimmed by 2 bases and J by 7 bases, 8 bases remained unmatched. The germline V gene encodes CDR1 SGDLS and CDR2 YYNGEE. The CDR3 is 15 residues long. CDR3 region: CASSVSGDRFNEQFF. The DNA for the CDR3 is TGTGCCAGCAGCGTTAGCGGGGATCGCTTTAATGAGCAGTTCTTC.

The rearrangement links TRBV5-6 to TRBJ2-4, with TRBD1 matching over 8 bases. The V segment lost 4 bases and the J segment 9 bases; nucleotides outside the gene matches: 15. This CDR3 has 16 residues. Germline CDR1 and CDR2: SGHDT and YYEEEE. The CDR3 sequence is CASSTAARGRVGIQYF. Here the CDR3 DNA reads TGTGCCAGCAGCACCGCCGCCAGGGGGCGGGTGGGCATTCAGTACTTC.

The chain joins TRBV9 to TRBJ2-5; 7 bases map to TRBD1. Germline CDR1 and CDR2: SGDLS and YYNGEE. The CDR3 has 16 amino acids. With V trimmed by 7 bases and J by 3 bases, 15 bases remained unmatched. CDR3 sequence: CASPKRWDSSEETQYF. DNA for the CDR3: TGTGCCAGCCCTAAGAGGTGGGACAGTTCCGAAGAGACCCAGTACTTC. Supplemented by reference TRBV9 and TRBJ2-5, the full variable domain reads DSGVTQTPKHLITATGQRVTLRCSPRSGDLSVYWYQQSLDQGLQFLIQYYNGEERAKGNILERFSAQQFPDLHSELNLSSLELGDSALYFCASPKRWDSSEETQYFGPGTRLLVL.

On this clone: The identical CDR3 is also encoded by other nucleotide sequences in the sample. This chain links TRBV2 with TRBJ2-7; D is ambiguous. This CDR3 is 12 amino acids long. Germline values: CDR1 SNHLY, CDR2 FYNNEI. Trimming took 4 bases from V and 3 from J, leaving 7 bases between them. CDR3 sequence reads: CASSVEGYEQYF. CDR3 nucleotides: TGTGCCAGCAGTGTAGAAGGCTACGAGCAGTACTTC.

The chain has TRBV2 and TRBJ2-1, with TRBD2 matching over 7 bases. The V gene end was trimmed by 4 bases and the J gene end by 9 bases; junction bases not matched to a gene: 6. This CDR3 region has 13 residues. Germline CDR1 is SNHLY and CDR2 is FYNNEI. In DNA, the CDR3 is TGTGCCAGCAGTGGGGCTAGGGAGGGTGAGCAGTTCTTC. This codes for CASSGAREGEQFF.

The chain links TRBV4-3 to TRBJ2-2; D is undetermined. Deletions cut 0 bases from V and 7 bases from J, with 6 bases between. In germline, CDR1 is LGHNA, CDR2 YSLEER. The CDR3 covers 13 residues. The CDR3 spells CASSQEAGGELFF. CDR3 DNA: TGCGCCAGCAGCCAAGAGGCCGGCGGGGAGCTGTTTTTT.

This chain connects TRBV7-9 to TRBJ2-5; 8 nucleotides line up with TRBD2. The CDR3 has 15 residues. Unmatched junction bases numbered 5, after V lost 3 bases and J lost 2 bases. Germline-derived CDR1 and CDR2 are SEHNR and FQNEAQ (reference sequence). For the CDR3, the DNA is TGTGCCAGCAGCTTCCCTAGCGGGCCACAAGAGACCCAGTACTTC. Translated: CASSFPSGPQETQYF.

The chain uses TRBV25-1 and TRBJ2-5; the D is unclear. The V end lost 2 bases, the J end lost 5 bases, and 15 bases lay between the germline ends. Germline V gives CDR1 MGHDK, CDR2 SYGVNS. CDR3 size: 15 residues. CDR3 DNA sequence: TGTGCCAGCAGTGAAGCTCGGCCATCTGGGGAGACCCAGTACTTC. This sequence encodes CASSEARPSGETQYF.

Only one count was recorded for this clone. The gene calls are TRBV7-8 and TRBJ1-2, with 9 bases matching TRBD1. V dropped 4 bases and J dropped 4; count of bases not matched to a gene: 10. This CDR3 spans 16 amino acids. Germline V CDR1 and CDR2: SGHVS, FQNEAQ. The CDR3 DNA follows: TGTGCCAGCAGCTATTCCGGGACAGGGAGCCCCTATGGCTACACCTTC. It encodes CASSYSGTGSPYGYTF.

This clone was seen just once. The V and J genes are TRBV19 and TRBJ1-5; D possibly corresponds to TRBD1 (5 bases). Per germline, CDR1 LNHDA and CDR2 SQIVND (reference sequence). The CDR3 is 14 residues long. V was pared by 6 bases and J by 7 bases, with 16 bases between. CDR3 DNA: TGTGCCAGTAGCCCAACAGGAGGTAAACAGCCCCAGCATTTT. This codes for CASSPTGGKQPQHF.

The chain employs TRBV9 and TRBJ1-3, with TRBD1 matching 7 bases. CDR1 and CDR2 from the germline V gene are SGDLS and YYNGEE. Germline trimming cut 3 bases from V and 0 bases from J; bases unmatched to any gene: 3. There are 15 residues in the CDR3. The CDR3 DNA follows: TGTGCCAGCAGCGCCAGGGGGTACTCTGGAAACACCATATATTTT. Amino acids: CASSARGYSGNTIYF.

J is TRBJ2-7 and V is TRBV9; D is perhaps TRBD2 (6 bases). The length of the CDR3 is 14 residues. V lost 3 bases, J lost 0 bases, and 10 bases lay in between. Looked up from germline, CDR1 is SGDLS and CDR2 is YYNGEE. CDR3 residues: CASSAREPSYEQYF. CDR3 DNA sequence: TGTGCCAGCAGCGCCCGGGAGCCCTCCTACGAGCAGTACTTC. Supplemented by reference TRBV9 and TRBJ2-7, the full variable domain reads DSGVTQTPKHLITATGQRVTLRCSPRSGDLSVYWYQQSLDQGLQFLIQYYNGEERAKGNILERFSAQQFPDLHSELNLSSLELGDSALYFCASSAREPSYEQYFGPGTRLTVT.

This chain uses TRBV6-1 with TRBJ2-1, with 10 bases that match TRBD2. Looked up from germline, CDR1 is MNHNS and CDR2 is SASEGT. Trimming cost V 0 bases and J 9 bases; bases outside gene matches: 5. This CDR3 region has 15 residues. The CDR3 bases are TGTGCCAGCAGTGAAGCGACTAGCGGGTTGTCTGAGCAGTTCTTC. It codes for CASSEATSGLSEQFF.

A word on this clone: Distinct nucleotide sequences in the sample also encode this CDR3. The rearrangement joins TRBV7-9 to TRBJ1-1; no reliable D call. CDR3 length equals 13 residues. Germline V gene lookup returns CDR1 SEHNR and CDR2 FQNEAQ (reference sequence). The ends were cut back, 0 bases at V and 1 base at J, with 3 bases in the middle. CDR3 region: CASSLAQNTEAFF. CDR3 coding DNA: TGTGCCAGCAGCTTAGCTCAGAACACTGAAGCTTTCTTT.

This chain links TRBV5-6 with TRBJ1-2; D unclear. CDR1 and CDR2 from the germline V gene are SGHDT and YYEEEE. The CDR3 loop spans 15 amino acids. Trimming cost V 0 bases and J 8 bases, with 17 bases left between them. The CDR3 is CASSLGQDTVWGYTF. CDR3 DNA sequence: TGTGCCAGCAGCTTGGGGCAGGATACGGTGTGGGGCTACACCTTC.

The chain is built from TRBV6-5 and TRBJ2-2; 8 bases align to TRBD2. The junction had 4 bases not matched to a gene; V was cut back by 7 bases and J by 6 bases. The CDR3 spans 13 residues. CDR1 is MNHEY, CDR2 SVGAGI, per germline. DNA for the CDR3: TGTGCCAGCATATCAGCGGGGGCCGGGGAGCTGTTTTTT. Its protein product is CASISAGAGELFF.